A selection of T cell receptor beta chains follows, all from one sample in a study of blood T cell repertoires in COVID-19. Data came from immunoSEQ multiplex PCR; TCRdb stores just in-frame clones and leaves some out. The top ten hold 3.5% to 4.5% of the sample, which has roughly 110,000 clones, approximately 86% seen once. Sequencing used peripheral blood. The receptors stem from a man aged 40-55 years with acute or convalescent COVID-19. Both conserved end residues are part of each CDR3. The D gene is left open where the match is weak. The listing skips clone size in some rows; elsewhere it reads once, few, many or a size class.

j_call	d_call	clone_size	v_call	cdr3_aa	cdr3_nt
TRBJ1-2	TRBD1	-	TRBV7-2	CASSSRTGGSLLYGYTF	TGTGCCAGCAGCTCTAGGACAGGGGGCTCCCTACTCTATGGCTACACCTTC
TRBJ2-7	-	-	TRBV27	CASSPDGVPLSYEQYF	TGTGCCAGCAGTCCGGATGGAGTACCGCTATCCTACGAGCAGTACTTC
TRBJ1-2	-	-	TRBV7-9	CASSLAGRVNYGYTF	TGTGCCAGCAGCTTAGCGGGCAGGGTTAACTATGGCTACACCTTC
TRBJ2-3	TRBD2	-	TRBV28	CASSFLAGTDTQYF	TGTGCCAGCAGTTTCCTAGCGGGAACAGATACGCAGTATTTT
TRBJ2-3	-	-	TRBV25-1	CASSAQGPLSTDTQYF	TGTGCCAGCAGTGCACAGGGTCCCCTGAGCACAGATACGCAGTATTTT
TRBJ1-3	-	-	TRBV30	CAWSRQGWGNTIYF	TGTGCCTGGAGTCGTCAGGGGTGGGGAAACACCATATATTTT
TRBJ1-2	-	-	TRBV14	CASSHPRHFNYGYTF	TGTGCCAGCAGCCACCCTCGACACTTTAACTATGGCTACACCTTC
TRBJ1-2	-	-	TRBV9	CASSVAGSSNGYTF	TGTGCCAGCAGCGTGGCGGGGAGCTCAAATGGCTACACCTTC
TRBJ1-5	TRBD1	-	TRBV9	CASSVGPGGWQPQHF	TGTGCCAGCAGCGTAGGCCCAGGGGGCTGGCAGCCCCAGCATTTT
TRBJ2-7	TRBD2	-	TRBV27	CASRPTSGRSWEQYF	TGTGCCAGCAGGCCAACTAGCGGGAGGTCCTGGGAGCAGTACTTC
TRBJ1-2	-	-	TRBV6-6	CASSWGDRRNYGYTF	TGTGCCAGCAGTTGGGGAGACAGGAGGAACTATGGCTACACCTTC
TRBJ2-1	TRBD1	once	TRBV18	CASSKDRGGNEQFF	TGTGCCAGCTCAAAGGACAGGGGTGGAAATGAGCAGTTCTTC
TRBJ1-1	-	-	TRBV7-9	CASSLGGLLKNTEAFF	TGTGCCAGCAGCTTAGGGGGACTTTTGAAGAACACTGAAGCTTTCTTT
TRBJ1-1	TRBD1	-	TRBV23-1	CASSPRGQGTNTEAFF	TGCGCCAGCAGTCCACGGGGACAGGGGACGAACACTGAAGCTTTCTTT
TRBJ1-1	TRBD1	-	TRBV18	CASSPSGGRNTEAFF	TGTGCCAGCTCACCTTCAGGGGGCCGGAACACTGAAGCTTTCTTT
TRBJ2-1	-	-	TRBV5-6	CASSFRGSWMNEQFF	TGTGCCAGCAGCTTTCGGGGATCCTGGATGAATGAGCAGTTCTTC
TRBJ1-2	TRBD1	-	TRBV15	CATSRDGQGGYTF	TGTGCCACCAGCAGAGATGGACAGGGCGGCTACACCTTC
TRBJ1-3	-	-	TRBV20-1	CSASHSSGNTIYF	TGCAGTGCTAGTCACAGCTCTGGAAACACCATATATTTT
TRBJ1-5	TRBD1	-	TRBV5-6	CASSLGQNQPQHF	TGTGCCAGCAGTCTGGGACAGAATCAGCCCCAGCATTTT
TRBJ1-5	-	-	TRBV11-2	CASSLGGAGQPQHF	TGTGCCAGCAGCTTAGGCGGGGCGGGGCAGCCCCAGCATTTT
TRBJ1-2	TRBD1	-	TRBV19	CASSIVPGQGFWGYTF	TGTGCCAGTAGTATAGTTCCGGGACAGGGCTTCTGGGGCTACACCTTC
TRBJ1-5	-	-	TRBV6-2/TRBV6-3	CASSRSRSGGPQHF	TGTGCCAGCAGCCGATCCAGGTCCGGGGGGCCCCAGCATTTT
TRBJ2-1	-	-	TRBV24-1	CATSDLAYNEQFF	TGTGCCACCAGTGATTTGGCGTACAATGAGCAGTTCTTC
TRBJ1-2	TRBD1	-	TRBV19	CASSGPGTGGIYGYTF	TGTGCCAGTAGTGGACCCGGGACAGGGGGGATCTATGGCTACACCTTC
TRBJ1-3	-	-	TRBV10-2	CASRGGTTGNTIYF	TGCGCCAGCCGTGGGGGGACTACTGGAAACACCATATATTTT
TRBJ2-2	-	few	TRBV7-2	CASSLAARSVTGELFF	TGTGCCAGCAGCTTAGCGGCCCGAAGTGTCACCGGGGAGCTGTTTTTT
TRBJ1-6	-	once	TRBV7-8	CASSFGTPGGNSPLHF	TGTGCCAGCAGCTTCGGGACTCCTGGCGGGAATTCACCCCTCCACTTT
TRBJ1-1	TRBD1	-	TRBV19	CASRGTDEMNTEAFF	TGTGCCAGTAGGGGGACAGATGAGATGAACACTGAAGCTTTCTTT
TRBJ2-5	-	once	TRBV3-1/TRBV3-2	CASSQSQGETQYF	TGTGCCAGCAGCCAAAGCCAGGGCGAGACCCAGTACTTC
TRBJ1-2	TRBD1	-	TRBV5-6	CASSPRTGDGYTF	TGTGCCAGCAGCCCACGGACAGGGGATGGCTACACCTTC
TRBJ2-2	-	-	TRBV9	CASSVRTGELFF	TGTGCCAGCAGCGTACGGACCGGGGAGCTGTTTTTT
TRBJ1-1	-	-	TRBV6-5	CACGRGDTEAFF	TGTGCCTGCGGCAGGGGTGACACTGAAGCTTTCTTT
TRBJ2-5	-	-	TRBV29-1	CSVTTGTETQYF	TGCAGCGTTACGACAGGGACTGAGACCCAGTACTTC
TRBJ2-5	TRBD1	-	TRBV11-3	CASTKTGKETQYF	TGTGCCAGCACCAAGACAGGGAAAGAGACCCAGTACTTC
TRBJ2-7	-	once	TRBV3-1/TRBV3-2	CASSPWTDYEQYF	TGTGCCAGCAGCCCTTGGACAGACTACGAGCAGTACTTC
TRBJ2-2	TRBD2	-	TRBV19	CASSTTSGRALSDTGELFF	TGTGCCAGTAGTACTACTAGCGGGAGGGCCCTCAGCGACACCGGGGAGCTGTTTTTT
TRBJ2-3	TRBD2	-	TRBV19	CASSETSESTDTQYF	TGTGCCAGTAGTGAAACTAGCGAATCCACAGATACGCAGTATTTT
TRBJ1-1	-	once	TRBV6-2/TRBV6-3	CASSYSKGGRNTEAFF	TGTGCCAGCAGTTACTCGAAAGGAGGACGGAACACTGAAGCTTTCTTT
TRBJ1-3	-	-	TRBV6-6	CASSYSGSTGNTIYF	TGTGCCAGCAGTTACTCCGGGAGTACTGGAAACACCATATATTTT
TRBJ1-4	-	once	TRBV7-9	CASSPRGPNEKLFF	TGTGCCAGCAGCCCCAGGGGACCTAATGAAAAACTGTTTTTT
TRBJ1-4	-	-	TRBV6-5	CASSSRTRFEKLFF	TGTGCCAGCAGTTCCCGCACGCGGTTTGAAAAACTGTTTTTT
TRBJ1-1	-	-	TRBV7-3	CASSFQENTEAFF	TGTGCCAGCAGCTTCCAGGAGAACACTGAAGCTTTCTTT
TRBJ1-1	-	-	TRBV29-1	CSVENMGGGRTEAFF	TGCAGCGTTGAAAATATGGGGGGAGGACGAACTGAAGCTTTCTTT
TRBJ2-1	TRBD2	medium-sized	TRBV19	CASSMVAGDYNEQFF	TGTGCCAGTAGTATGGTCGCGGGAGACTACAATGAGCAGTTCTTC
TRBJ1-6	-	-	TRBV3-1/TRBV3-2	CASSQGADAYNSPLHF	TGTGCCAGCAGCCAAGGGGCAGATGCCTATAATTCACCCCTCCACTTT
TRBJ2-7	-	-	TRBV6-5	CASRTGLNEQYF	TGTGCCAGCCGCACAGGGCTGAACGAGCAGTACTTC
TRBJ2-2	TRBD1	few	TRBV11-3	CASSLSTGGTGELFF	TGTGCCAGCAGCTTATCCACAGGGGGCACCGGGGAGCTGTTTTTT
TRBJ1-2	-	-	TRBV7-2	CASSLPGLGYTF	TGTGCCAGCAGCTTACCGGGTTTGGGCTACACCTTC
TRBJ1-2	-	-	TRBV24-1	CATSDSDYGYTF	TGTGCCACCAGTGACTCTGACTATGGCTACACCTTC
TRBJ2-1	TRBD2	-	TRBV4-2	CASSEGTSGENEQFF	TGTGCCAGCAGCGAAGGTACTAGCGGGGAGAATGAGCAGTTCTTC
TRBJ1-2	-	many	TRBV9	CASSATLQGNYGYTF	TGTGCCAGCAGCGCAACCCTACAGGGTAACTATGGCTACACCTTC
TRBJ1-1	TRBD1	few	TRBV7-9	CASSGGQGLTEAFF	TGTGCCAGCAGCGGGGGACAGGGATTAACTGAAGCTTTCTTT
TRBJ1-2	TRBD1	-	TRBV11-2	CASSYDRGRGYTF	TGTGCCAGCAGCTACGACAGGGGGCGAGGCTACACCTTC
TRBJ1-4	-	once	TRBV19	CASSVRNEKLFF	TGTGCCAGTAGTGTCAGAAATGAAAAACTGTTTTTT